Presented here are 4 T cell receptor beta chains from one specimen sequenced in a study of T cells in Graves' hyperthyroidism and ophthalmopathy. There were TCR beta CDR3 regions amplified from RNA transcripts. The TCR CDR3 first-round RT-PCR relied on the HTBI primer set. TCRdb analysed the multiplex PCR reads with MiXCR anew, one entry per CDR3 protein. Here the sample spans around 400,000 distinct CDR3 sequences, 15% to 19% being singletons. Sequencing was done on a sample of blood. These receptors originate from a woman younger than 35 with Graves' hyperthyroidism that later progressed to Graves' ophthalmopathy.

This clonotype was recorded at least ten times. The rearrangement links TRBV11-2 to TRBJ1-6, with D hard to call. The CDR3 spans 14 residues. The germline V gene has CDR1 SGHAT and CDR2 FQNNGV. The V end was cut by 0 bases, the J end by 9 bases, with 9 bases between. The CDR3 loop is CASSLDPGSSPLHF. The CDR3 bases are TGTGCCAGCAGCTTAGACCCAGGAAGTTCACCCCTCCACTTT.

The V call is TRBV5-1, the J call TRBJ2-3; no clear D. The CDR3 contains 13 residues. V lost 0 bases, J lost 5 bases, and 7 bases lay in between. The germline gives CDR1 SGHRS, CDR2 YFSETQ. CDR3 protein: CASSLAGVDTQYF. CDR3 nucleotides: TGCGCCAGCAGCTTGGCTGGGGTAGATACGCAGTATTTT.

V gene TRBV7-2 combines with J gene TRBJ2-3; a weak D match, TRBD2 (6 bases). CDR3 length: 16 residues. Germline V gene lookup returns CDR1 SGHTA and CDR2 FQGNSA. V lost 0 bases to trimming and J lost 0 bases, with 10 bases between them. This chain's CDR3 is CASSLAGRGSTDTQYF. The CDR3 DNA sequence: TGTGCCAGCAGCTTAGCGGGACGGGGGAGCACAGATACGCAGTATTTT.

This clonotype occurred a few times. The chain has TRBV20-1 and TRBJ2-7; the match to TRBD2 covers 8 bases. Germline CDR1 DFQATT, CDR2 SNEGSKA (reference sequence). V trimming: 2 bases; J trimming: 0 bases; junction bases outside the gene matches: 6. The CDR3 is made up of 15 amino acids. CDR3 sequence reads: CSARNIAGSSYEQYF. The CDR3 nucleotides are TGCAGTGCTAGAAATATAGCGGGGAGCTCCTACGAGCAGTACTTC.